This entry lists 25 T cell receptor beta chains sequenced from one sample in a study of CD8 T cells in Susac syndrome. Reverse transcription of roughly 0.5 to 1 ug RNA was carried out with random hexamers. TCRdb itself ran the immunoSEQ multiplex PCR reads through MiXCR, one entry per CDR3 protein. The top ten clones hold over 0.09% of a sample with about 300,000 distinct CDR3 sequences, approximately 81% of them seen once. Sequencing was performed on CD8+ T cells from PBMCs. The receptors were gathered from a human donor with multiple sclerosis.

This rearrangement joins TRBV28 to TRBJ1-2; D unclear. The V gene's germline CDR1 is MDHEN and CDR2 SYDVKM. V lost 6 bases and J 6 bases, leaving 23 bases between the germline ends. This CDR3 comprises 16 residues. This chain's CDR3 is CASSPEAELKGHGYTF. The CDR3 nucleotides read TGTGCCAGCAGCCCAGAAGCGGAACTTAAGGGCCATGGCTACACCTTC.

CDR3 coding DNA: TGTGCCAGCAGCCCCCCTAGCGGGAGGAACATTCAGTACTTC. Translation: CASSPPSGRNIQYF. The V call is TRBV7-9, the J call TRBJ2-4; 11 nucleotides match TRBD2. The CDR3 covers 14 residues. V trimming: 5 bases; J trimming: 7 bases; junction bases outside the gene matches: 4. Per germline, CDR1 SEHNR and CDR2 FQNEAQ (reference sequence).

The chain combines TRBV27 with TRBJ2-7; 7 nucleotides match TRBD1. This CDR3 has 12 amino acids. Trimming took 5 bases from V and 7 from J; bases not matched to a gene: 5. Looked up from germline, CDR1 is MNHEY and CDR2 is SMNVEV (reference sequence). The CDR3 nucleotides are TGTGCCAGCAGTCTACCAGGGGGAGAGCAGTACTTC. Its translation is CASSLPGGEQYF.

The rearrangement uses TRBV9 and TRBJ1-6; no definite D call. The CDR3 extends over 17 amino acids. V lost 0 bases and J lost 9, with 19 bases in between. From germline, CDR1 is SGDLS and CDR2 YYNGEE. The DNA for the CDR3 is TGTGCCAGCAGCGTAGAGGCGGGTGCTACTCCAGTTTCACCCCTCCACTTT. Translation gives CASSVEAGATPVSPLHF.

The chain is built from TRBV27 and TRBJ2-2; 8 bases fit TRBD1. From germline, CDR1 is MNHEY and CDR2 SMNVEV (reference sequence). The CDR3 runs 16 residues. The V segment lost 6 bases and the J segment 5 bases; nucleotides outside the gene matches: 11. In DNA form, the CDR3 reads TGTGCCAGCAGCTTCGACCGGGACAGGTTAACCGGGGAGCTGTTTTTT. Its translation is CASSFDRDRLTGELFF.

This clonotype was counted between two and nine times. This rearrangement joins TRBV4-2 to TRBJ1-2; no clear D. The CDR3 has 12 amino acids. The V end was cut by 1 base, the J end by 3 bases, with 3 bases between. CDR1 is LGHNA, CDR2 YNFKEQ, per germline. CDR3 nucleotides: TGTGCCAGCAGCCAAGGAGACTATGGCTACACCTTC. Translation: CASSQGDYGYTF.

The genes are TRBV4-1 and TRBJ2-1; D is unclear. The ends were cut back, 3 bases at V and 4 bases at J, with 19 bases in the middle. Germline CDR1 reads MGHRA; CDR2 reads YSYEKL. The CDR3 has 17 residues. In DNA, the CDR3 is TGCGCCAGCAGCCAGGAACCGTCTGGTGGGTCTTACAATGAGCAGTTCTTC. This sequence encodes CASSQEPSGGSYNEQFF.

This chain uses TRBV7-9 with TRBJ2-5; 9 bases line up with TRBD2. CDR1 is SEHNR, CDR2 FQNEAQ, per germline (reference sequence). Germline trimming cut 5 bases from V and 2 bases from J; bases unmatched to any gene: 9. The CDR3 extends over 16 amino acids. The CDR3: CASSPTSGRSQETQYF. The DNA for the CDR3 is TGTGCCAGCAGCCCAACTAGCGGGCGCTCACAAGAGACCCAGTACTTC. Full variable domain (rest looked up from reference TRBV7-9 and TRBJ2-5): DTGVSQNPRHKITKRGQNVTFRCDPISEHNRLYWYRQTLGQGPEFLTYFQNEAQLEKSRLLSDRFSAERPKGSFSTLEIQRTEQGDSAMYLCASSPTSGRSQETQYFGPGTRLLVL.

The chain employs TRBV6-5 and TRBJ2-7; no reliable D call. Trimming removed 0 bases from V and 3 bases from J, with 9 bases in between. The CDR3 sequence is 14 residues long. Germline values: CDR1 MNHEY, CDR2 SVGAGI. CDR3 protein: CASSYSNSLYEQYF. For the CDR3, the DNA is TGTGCCAGCAGTTACTCGAACAGTCTCTACGAGCAGTACTTC.

The chain employs TRBV25-1 and TRBJ1-1, with a tentative D call TRBD1 (5 bases). Per germline, CDR1 MGHDK and CDR2 SYGVNS. The CDR3 has 16 residues. The V and J ends lost 7 bases and 1 base respectively, with 19 bases between them. The CDR3, as DNA: TGTGCCAGCACGGAAACGGGGACGGGGACGAACACTGAAGCTTTCTTT. Amino acids: CASTETGTGTNTEAFF.

The J gene is TRBJ2-2, the V gene TRBV5-5, with 8 bases that match TRBD1. J gave up 3 bases and V 4 bases, and 8 bases lay outside the gene matches. The V gene's germline CDR1 is SGHKS and CDR2 YYEKEE (reference sequence). The CDR3 loop spans 16 amino acids. The CDR3 is CASSLRQGLDTGELFF. CDR3 nucleotide sequence: TGTGCCAGCAGCCTCCGACAGGGGCTCGACACCGGGGAGCTGTTTTTT.

As for this clonotype: At one end the junction does not follow the germline gene, possibly because of a read error. The chain employs TRBV18 and TRBJ2-2; TRBD1 is a possible D gene (6 bases). CDR3 length equals 17 residues. Germline values: CDR1 KGHSH, CDR2 LQKENI. The DNA for the CDR3 is TGTACCAGCTCACCTCTCCAGGGGTTCTGGGACACCGGGGAGCTGTTTTTT. Protein sequence: CTSSPLQGFWDTGELFF.

The J gene is TRBJ1-1, the V gene TRBV9, with a possible D match to TRBD1 (5 bases). The CDR3 sequence is 17 residues long. V gave up 0 bases and J gave up 2 bases, with 17 bases separating them. Germline V CDR1 and CDR2: SGDLS, YYNGEE. As DNA, the CDR3 is TGTGCCAGCAGCGTAGAAGCACAGACAGCGCGAAACACTGAAGCTTTCTTT. Protein: CASSVEAQTARNTEAFF. Variable domain in full (rest from reference TRBV9 and TRBJ1-1): DSGVTQTPKHLITATGQRVTLRCSPRSGDLSVYWYQQSLDQGLQFLIQYYNGEERAKGNILERFSAQQFPDLHSELNLSSLELGDSALYFCASSVEAQTARNTEAFFGQGTRLTVV.

The rearrangement uses TRBV7-8 and TRBJ2-7; 11 nucleotides line up with TRBD2. Germline lookup yields CDR1 SGHVS and CDR2 FQNEAQ. The CDR3 length is 14 residues. V trimming: 8 bases; J trimming: 6 bases; junction bases outside the gene matches: 9. CDR3 sequence reads: CASVLAGGPVEQYF. The CDR3 DNA follows: TGTGCCAGCGTCTTAGCGGGAGGGCCTGTCGAGCAGTACTTC.

CDR3 region: CASSRRGERGTDTQYF. CDR3 in DNA: TGTGCCAGCAGCCGACGGGGGGAGCGCGGCACAGATACGCAGTATTTT. This rearrangement joins TRBV7-8 to TRBJ2-3; 7 bases agree with TRBD2. With V trimmed by 5 bases and J by 1 base, 9 bases remained unmatched. This CDR3 is 16 amino acids long. CDR1 and CDR2 (germline): SGHVS, FQNEAQ. Filled out from reference TRBV7-8 and TRBJ2-3, the complete variable domain reads GAGVSQSPRYKVAKRGQDVALRCDPISGHVSLFWYQQALGQGPEFLTYFQNEAQLDKSGLPSDRFFAERPEGSVSTLKIQRTQQEDSAVYLCASSRRGERGTDTQYFGPGTRLTVL.

The chain is built from TRBV28 and TRBJ2-1; D remains ambiguous. In germline, CDR1 is MDHEN, CDR2 SYDVKM. Trimming removed 5 bases at V and 4 bases at J, with 21 bases between. This CDR3 comprises 17 residues. For the CDR3, the DNA is TGTGCCAGCAGTCCTTTTTTGGGCGGAGAGGCTTACAATGAGCAGTTCTTC. Its translation: CASSPFLGGEAYNEQFF.

This clonotype was seen only once. The chain is built from TRBV5-6 and TRBJ2-2; weak D call: TRBD2 (5 bases). Between the trimmed V and J ends, which lost 0 bases and 2 bases, there was a span of 11 bases. CDR3 size: 16 residues. Looked up from germline, CDR1 is SGHDT and CDR2 is YYEEEE. The CDR3 DNA follows: TGTGCCAGCAGCTTGGACCCGGGATCTAACACCGGGGAGCTGTTTTTT. This encodes CASSLDPGSNTGELFF. Together with reference TRBV5-6 and TRBJ2-2, the CDR3 gives the full variable domain: DAGVTQSPTHLIKTRGQQVTLRCSPKSGHDTVSWYQQALGQGPQFIFQYYEEEERQRGNFPDRFSGHQFPNYSSELNVNALLLGDSALYLCASSLDPGSNTGELFFGEGSRLTVL.

V usage is TRBV19 and J usage is TRBJ2-5; 7 bases agree with TRBD2. Germline CDR1 and CDR2: LNHDA and SQIVND (reference sequence). The V and J ends lost 3 bases and 5 bases, in that order; junction bases with no gene match: 6. The CDR3 runs to 14 residues. The CDR3 DNA reads TGTGCCAGTAGTATCCCCCGGGAGGCTGAGACCCAGTACTTC. Its translation is CASSIPREAETQYF.

The chain uses TRBV13 and TRBJ2-4; D is ambiguous. V lost 4 bases to trimming and J lost 2 bases, with 12 bases between them. CDR3 length: 15 amino acids. Germline V CDR1 and CDR2: PRHDT, FYEKMQ (reference sequence). The CDR3 spells CASSSPAASKNIQYF. The CDR3 bases are TGTGCCAGCAGCTCCCCGGCGGCGTCCAAAAACATTCAGTACTTC.

The V gene is TRBV27, the J gene TRBJ1-1; weak D call: TRBD1 (5 bases). This CDR3 region has 13 residues. Trimming took 0 bases from V and 6 from J, leaving 8 bases between them. From germline, CDR1 is MNHEY and CDR2 SMNVEV (reference sequence). In DNA, the CDR3 is TGTGCCAGCAGTTTATCGCGACAGTCTGAAGCTTTCTTT. It yields the protein CASSLSRQSEAFF.

The V gene is TRBV29-1, the J gene TRBJ2-3; TRBD1 aligns across 9 bases. The CDR3 has 13 amino acids. The ends lost 4 bases at V and 2 bases at J; junction bases unmatched: 1. Germline V lookup: CDR1 SQVTM, CDR2 ANQGSEA. As DNA, the CDR3 is TGCAGCGTTGGACAGGGGGTCACAGATACGCAGTATTTT. It codes for CSVGQGVTDTQYF.

The chain couples TRBV27 to TRBJ2-2, with D hard to call. Germline lookup yields CDR1 MNHEY and CDR2 SMNVEV (reference sequence). The CDR3 is made up of 15 amino acids. The germline V and J ends were trimmed by 0 bases and 5 bases, with 10 bases remaining between them. CDR3 in DNA: TGTGCCAGCAGTTTATCCTCGGTTGGGACCGGGGAGCTGTTTTTT. Residues: CASSLSSVGTGELFF.

The chain joins TRBV2 to TRBJ2-1; no reliable D call. The CDR3 has 12 residues. V was trimmed by 3 bases and J by 6 bases, leaving 6 bases between them. From germline, CDR1 is SNHLY and CDR2 FYNNEI. The CDR3 DNA reads TGTGCCAGCAGTGAGGACCCCAATGAGCAGTTCTTC. Amino acids: CASSEDPNEQFF.

Of note for this clonotype: Relative to the germline gene, one junction end is altered; a read error may explain this. The J gene is TRBJ2-7, the V gene TRBV7-7, with no clear D. Per germline, CDR1 SSHAT and CDR2 FNYEAQ (reference sequence). This CDR3 region has 14 residues. The CDR3 reads CASSLRPGSYEQYF. The CDR3 DNA sequence: TGTGCTAGCAGCTTAAGGCCGGGTTCCTACGAGCAGTACTTC.

The chain combines TRBV25-1 with TRBJ2-3, with D perhaps matching TRBD1 (6 bases). Germline values: CDR1 MGHDK, CDR2 SYGVNS. V shed 1 base and J shed 0 bases, with 8 bases lying between them. The CDR3 consists of 15 residues. CDR3 loop: CASSECQGSTDTQYF. The CDR3 DNA reads TGTGCCAGCAGTGAATGTCAGGGGAGCACAGATACGCAGTATTTT.